Listed here are 24 T cell receptor beta chains from one sample, sequenced in a study of T cell changes during pregnancy in multiple sclerosis. Sequenced by immunoSEQ multiplex PCR; TCRdb stores in-frame clones only, minus some. The sample consists of 27,000 or so clones, almost 90% of them appearing once. This specimen consisted of CD8+ T cells from peripheral blood mononuclear cells, obtained in the second trimester of pregnancy. The origin of the receptors is a female donor with multiple sclerosis, enrolled in a pregnancy study.

This chain joins TRBV27 and TRBJ1-5; tentative D call: TRBD1 (6 bases). V shed 6 bases and J shed 3 bases, with 18 bases lying between them. Germline V gene lookup returns CDR1 MNHEY and CDR2 SMNVEV (reference sequence). CDR3 length: 16 residues. In nucleotides, the CDR3 is TGTGCCAGCAGCCTAAGAGGGGGTGCGAACAATCAGCCCCAGCATTTT. Translated: CASSLRGGANNQPQHF.

V usage is TRBV5-8 and J usage is TRBJ1-1; no definite D call. This CDR3 is built from 12 residues. The V gene's germline CDR1 is SGHTS and CDR2 YDEGEE. V lost 9 bases, J lost 0 bases, and 9 bases lay in between. The CDR3 protein is CANQLVNTEAFF. CDR3 bases: TGTGCCAACCAACTAGTGAACACTGAAGCTTTCTTT.

V is TRBV7-8 and J is TRBJ1-2, with D maybe TRBD1 (6 bases). The germline V gene has CDR1 SGHVS and CDR2 FQNEAQ. V lost 5 bases and J 6 bases, leaving 25 bases between the germline ends. The CDR3 is 17 residues long. The DNA of the CDR3 is TGTGCCAGCAGCCACCGGGGTAGGGGGGGCTCACGGGATGGCTACACCTTC. Its translation is CASSHRGRGGSRDGYTF.

V is TRBV4-1 and J is TRBJ1-6; 7 positions agree with TRBD1. Per the germline V gene, CDR1 is MGHRA and CDR2 is YSYEKL. J was trimmed by 11 bases and V by 4 bases; bases with no gene match: 14. This CDR3 has 16 residues. The CDR3 DNA follows: TGCGCCAGCAGCCTCTCACAGGGGCAAGTTCGACCACCCCTCCACTTT. Translated, it gives CASSLSQGQVRPPLHF.

V usage is TRBV28 and J usage is TRBJ1-5; D not certain. CDR1 and CDR2 (germline): MDHEN, SYDVKM. Trimming removed 7 bases at V and 4 bases at J, with 17 bases between. The CDR3 is made up of 15 amino acids. The CDR3 sequence is CASTLGVTINQPQHF. CDR3 nucleotide sequence: TGTGCCAGCACCCTCGGGGTTACAATTAATCAGCCCCAGCATTTT.

The chain recombines TRBV15 with TRBJ2-3; 7 bases map to TRBD1. The CDR3 is made up of 15 amino acids. V lost 0 bases to trimming and J lost 1 base; unmatched junction nucleotides: 1. Per the germline V gene, CDR1 is LNHNV and CDR2 is YYDKDF (reference sequence). Here the CDR3 DNA reads TGTGCCACCAGCAGAGATGACAGGGGCACAGATACGCAGTATTTT. Protein product: CATSRDDRGTDTQYF.

This chain joins TRBV10-3 and TRBJ2-7; 9 bases map to TRBD2. CDR3 size: 14 residues. V gave up 2 bases and J gave up 4 bases; unmatched junction bases: 3. CDR1 and CDR2 from the germline V gene are ENHRY and SYGVKD. CDR3 nucleotides: TGTGCCATCAGTGAGGCTAGCGGGGTTTACGAGCAGTACTTC. Protein sequence: CAISEASGVYEQYF.

The chain joins TRBV10-3 to TRBJ2-5, with D possibly matching TRBD2 (6 bases). Trimming stripped 6 bases from V and 2 bases from J, with 16 bases between. Looked up from germline, CDR1 is ENHRY and CDR2 is SYGVKD. The length of the CDR3 is 15 residues. The CDR3 is CAIREGPTRQETQYF. CDR3 DNA: TGTGCCATCAGGGAGGGGCCGACCCGTCAAGAGACCCAGTACTTC.

The J gene is TRBJ1-1, the V gene TRBV5-5, with D maybe TRBD1 (6 bases). The CDR3 extends over 14 amino acids. V was cut by 1 base and J by 3 bases, with 10 bases left in between. Germline V gene sequence: CDR1 SGHKS, CDR2 YYEKEE (reference sequence). CDR3 coding DNA: TGTGCCAGCAGCTTGAAACAGGGATACACTGAAGCTTTCTTT. Protein: CASSLKQGYTEAFF.

This clone has a handful of counts. The chain carries TRBV6-1 and TRBJ1-1; D is undetermined. Germline V gene sequence: CDR1 MNHNS, CDR2 SASEGT. V lost 2 bases to trimming and J lost 4 bases, with 11 bases between them. This CDR3 has 14 residues. CDR3 region: CASSERPEGTEAFF. The CDR3 DNA reads as TGTGCCAGCAGTGAACGCCCAGAGGGCACTGAAGCTTTCTTT.

V and J are TRBV19 and TRBJ1-1; possibly TRBD1 for D (6 bases). The CDR3 is 14 residues long. V was trimmed by 2 bases and J by 6 bases, leaving 13 bases between them. In germline, CDR1 is LNHDA, CDR2 SQIVND (reference sequence). CDR3 region: CASSIPNREPEAFF. CDR3 nucleotides: TGTGCCAGTAGTATACCTAACAGGGAACCTGAAGCTTTCTTT.

This chain links TRBV5-6 with TRBJ2-2, with TRBD1 matching over 8 bases. Germline V lookup: CDR1 SGHDT, CDR2 YYEEEE. V lost 2 bases to trimming and J lost 4 bases; unmatched junction nucleotides: 7. This CDR3 spans 16 amino acids. CDR3: CASSFNGQGRTGELFF. The CDR3 DNA follows: TGTGCCAGCAGCTTTAATGGACAGGGTCGCACCGGGGAGCTGTTTTTT.

CDR3 in DNA: TGTGCCAGCAGTGATGGGACAGGGAGCTATCAGCCCCAGCATTTT. Protein: CASSDGTGSYQPQHF. J is TRBJ1-5 and V is TRBV6-1, with 9 positions matching TRBD1. The V gene end was trimmed by 3 bases and the J gene end by 5 bases; junction bases not matched to a gene: 5. The germline V gene encodes CDR1 MNHNS and CDR2 SASEGT. CDR3 size: 15 residues.

V and J are TRBV7-9 and TRBJ2-5; 9 bases line up with TRBD1. This CDR3 is built from 15 residues. The germline gives CDR1 SEHNR, CDR2 FQNEAQ (reference sequence). The V and J ends lost 5 bases and 5 bases, in that order; junction bases with no gene match: 9. CDR3 residues: CASSPKGQGQETQYF. The CDR3 nucleotides read TGTGCCAGCAGCCCAAAGGGACAGGGCCAGGAGACCCAGTACTTC.

This chain links TRBV7-9 with TRBJ2-1, with TRBD2 identical over 7 bases. CDR3 size: 15 residues. Germline CDR1 and CDR2: SEHNR and FQNEAQ (reference sequence). V trimming: 4 bases; J trimming: 7 bases; junction bases outside the gene matches: 10. The CDR3 DNA follows: TGTGCCAGCAGCTCCCGCGGGGGAATTTCAAATGAGCAGTTCTTC. Translated: CASSSRGGISNEQFF. The variable domain in full, with the rest retrieved from reference TRBV7-9 and TRBJ2-1, is DTGVSQNPRHKITKRGQNVTFRCDPISEHNRLYWYRQTLGQGPEFLTYFQNEAQLEKSRLLSDRFSAERPKGSFSTLEIQRTEQGDSAMYLCASSSRGGISNEQFFGPGTRLTVL.

V gene TRBV15 combines with J gene TRBJ2-5; 9 bases fit TRBD2. Germline lookup yields CDR1 LNHNV and CDR2 YYDKDF (reference sequence). The CDR3 consists of 16 residues. The J segment lost 5 bases and the V segment lost 0 bases, leaving 7 bases of the junction unmatched. The CDR3 DNA is TGTGCCACCAGCAGAGATCGCGGGGGGGCCCGGGAGACCCAGTACTTC. It encodes CATSRDRGGARETQYF.

CDR3 region: CASSATSGAQETQYF. CDR3 coding DNA: TGTGCCAGCAGTGCCACTAGCGGGGCTCAAGAGACCCAGTACTTC. The V and J genes are TRBV6-4 and TRBJ2-5, with TRBD2 identical over 10 bases. This CDR3 is built from 15 residues. The germline V gene encodes CDR1 MRHNA and CDR2 SNTAGT. The V gene end was trimmed by 4 bases and the J gene end by 2 bases; junction bases not matched to a gene: 4.

V and J are TRBV28 and TRBJ2-5; 9 bases agree with TRBD2. The CDR3 spans 17 residues. V dropped 2 bases and J dropped 1; count of bases not matched to a gene: 8. From germline, CDR1 is MDHEN and CDR2 SYDVKM. In DNA, the CDR3 is TGTGCCAGCAGTTTAGTTTTAGCTAGCGGGGCCCAAGAGACCCAGTACTTC. Translation gives CASSLVLASGAQETQYF.

The rearrangement joins TRBV6-6 to TRBJ2-7; 10 bases fit TRBD2. The CDR3 covers 16 residues. J gave up 2 bases and V 5 bases, and 9 bases lay outside the gene matches. Germline CDR1 and CDR2: MNHNY and SVGAGI (reference sequence). The CDR3 reads CASSAVSGGSPYEQYF. CDR3 nucleotide sequence: TGTGCCAGCAGTGCAGTTAGCGGGGGGTCTCCCTACGAGCAGTACTTC.

The chain has TRBV28 and TRBJ1-4; possibly TRBD1 for D (5 bases). There are 17 residues in the CDR3. V gave up 5 bases and J gave up 8 bases, with 24 bases separating them. In germline, CDR1 is MDHEN, CDR2 SYDVKM. CDR3 coding DNA: TGTGCCAGCAGTCTCGGTTTGACCAGGGTATTAGGGGAAAAACTGTTTTTT. This encodes CASSLGLTRVLGEKLFF.

The rearrangement uses TRBV9 and TRBJ1-1, with D perhaps TRBD1 (5 bases). The germline CDR1 and CDR2 sequences are SGDLS and YYNGEE. The V and J ends lost 3 bases and 6 bases respectively, with 15 bases between them. The CDR3 totals 14 residues. The CDR3 here is CASSGHLGGAEAFF. The CDR3 region has the DNA TGTGCCAGCAGCGGGCATCTGGGGGGGGCTGAAGCTTTCTTT.

The chain carries TRBV14 and TRBJ2-7; TRBD1 agrees at 9 bases. Germline V gene data show CDR1 as SGHDN and CDR2 as FVKESK. V was pared by 5 bases and J by 3 bases, with 8 bases of the junction left unmatched. This CDR3 is 15 amino acids long. The CDR3 DNA follows: TGTGCCAGCAGCAACACTGGGACAGGGCTCTACGAGCAGTACTTC. This translates into CASSNTGTGLYEQYF.

The genes are TRBV6-1 and TRBJ1-1, with TRBD1 matching 10 bases. Germline CDR1 is MNHNS and CDR2 is SASEGT. CDR3 length: 15 amino acids. V was pared by 8 bases and J by 10 bases, with 16 bases of the junction left unmatched. This CDR3 is CASDKWTGGGLGAFF. The CDR3 region has the DNA TGTGCCAGCGACAAGTGGACAGGGGGGGGCCTAGGAGCTTTCTTT.

The genes are TRBV5-5 and TRBJ1-1, with D perhaps matching TRBD1 (6 bases). The V and J ends lost 7 bases and 0 bases respectively, with 16 bases between them. CDR3 size: 15 residues. Per the germline V gene, CDR1 is SGHKS and CDR2 is YYEKEE (reference sequence). The CDR3 DNA follows: TGTGCCAGCGGGGACATTAACCGCATGAACACTGAAGCTTTCTTT. It specifies CASGDINRMNTEAFF. Complete variable domain (other parts from reference TRBV5-5 and TRBJ1-1): DAGVTQSPTHLIKTRGQQVTLRCSPISGHKSVSWYQQVLGQGPQFIFQYYEKEERGRGNFPDRFSARQFPNYSSELNVNALLLGDSALYLCASGDINRMNTEAFFGQGTRLTVV.